This T cell receptor beta chain is from a study of long-term antiretroviral therapy in people with HIV. Concerning this clone itself: Antigen specificity is unknown.

Findings and limits, study-wide: In HIV, the repertoires covered a tighter span of CDR3 lengths than in controls.

Germline values: CDR1 SGDLS, CDR2 YYNGEE. V shed 0 bases, J shed 1 base, and the junction held 4 bases outside the gene matches. This CDR3 region has 17 residues. Run at survey level, the immunoSEQ assay was version v3.0. Sequencing used immunoSEQ multiplex PCR; TCRdb keeps in-frame clones, though not all of them. The sample holds about 14,000 clones, 84% seen once. The gene calls are TRBV9 and TRBJ2-5; 12 bases align to TRBD2. This TCR was recovered from a young man with HIV. This material consisted of unsorted PBMCs, taken 0.4 years after starting antiretroviral therapy. Here the CDR3 reads CASSVGGTSGPQETQYF. The CDR3 DNA sequence: TGTGCCAGCAGCGTAGGGGGGACTAGCGGGCCCCAAGAGACCCAGTACTTC. Full variable domain (outside the CDR3, taken from reference TRBV9 and TRBJ2-5): DSGVTQTPKHLITATGQRVTLRCSPRSGDLSVYWYQQSLDQGLQFLIQYYNGEERAKGNILERFSAQQFPDLHSELNLSSLELGDSALYFCASSVGGTSGPQETQYFGPGTRLLVL.